This is a list of T cell receptor beta chains from one sample in a study of cytomegalovirus exposure and HLA in healthy donors. The data were produced by immunoSEQ multiplex PCR, yet TCRdb's version contains in-frame clones alone and is incomplete. The sample lists over 150,000 clones; 65% to 70% were seen once. Sequencing was carried out using PBMCs. These receptors were obtained from a young woman in good health and CMV-seropositive. The CDR3 runs from the conserved cysteine through the conserved F or W. D genes are given only for firm matches. Not every row has a clone size; where given, it reads once, few, many or a size class.

clone_size j_call v_call d_call cdr3_aa cdr3_nt
. TRBJ1-2 TRBV25-1 TRBD1 CASSDYDRGLNYGYTF TGTGCCAGCAGTGATTATGACAGGGGGCTGAACTATGGCTACACCTTC
. TRBJ1-4 TRBV7-2 . CASSPRVGGNEKLFF TGTGCCAGCAGCCCACGGGTCGGGGGGAATGAAAAACTGTTTTTT
once TRBJ2-5 TRBV29-1 . CSFEGLEETKQYF TGCAGCTTTGAGGGACTTGAAGAGACGAAGCAGTACTTC
. TRBJ2-1 TRBV5-6 . CASSVDSPGEQFF TGTGCCAGCAGCGTGGACTCTCCGGGTGAGCAGTTCTTC
. TRBJ2-1 TRBV10-2 TRBD2 CASRESGRTLHEQFF TGCGCCAGCAGGGAAAGCGGGAGGACTCTTCATGAGCAGTTCTTC
. TRBJ2-7 TRBV14 TRBD1 CASSPWTGIYEQYF TGTGCCAGCAGCCCTTGGACAGGGATTTACGAGCAGTACTTC
. TRBJ2-1 TRBV9 TRBD1 CASSAGGAFNNEQFF TGTGCCAGCAGTGCAGGGGGCGCCTTCAACAATGAGCAGTTCTTC
. TRBJ2-5 TRBV5-1 TRBD2 CASSLGLAVQETQYF TGCGCCAGCAGCTTGGGACTAGCGGTGCAAGAGACCCAGTACTTC
once TRBJ1-4 TRBV7-3 . CASSQGLNEKLFF TGTGCCAGCTCCCAGGGTCTGAATGAAAAACTGTTTTTT
. TRBJ2-5 TRBV29-1 . CSVGGDQETQYF TGCAGCGTTGGGGGGGATCAAGAGACCCAGTACTTC
once TRBJ2-1 TRBV5-6 TRBD2 CASSYLAGDEQFF TGTGCCAGCAGCTATCTAGCGGGAGATGAGCAGTTCTTC
. TRBJ1-2 TRBV27 . CASSLSPTGPTDYGYTF TGTGCCAGCAGTTTATCACCGACAGGCCCAACCGACTATGGCTACACCTTC
few TRBJ2-4 TRBV7-2 . CASSPAGQGWNIQYF TGTGCCAGCAGCCCTGCGGGCCAGGGGTGGAACATTCAGTACTTC
. TRBJ2-7 TRBV2 TRBD1 CASTRGTGGKSSYEQYF TGTGCCAGCACGCGCGGGACAGGGGGTAAGAGCTCCTACGAGCAGTACTTC
few TRBJ2-2 TRBV2 TRBD1 CASKLGQAFGTGELFF TGTGCCAGCAAGTTGGGACAGGCTTTTGGGACCGGGGAGCTGTTTTTT
few TRBJ1-1 TRBV19 . CASSTPRFEAEAFF TGTGCCAGTAGTACCCCCCGCTTCGAGGCTGAAGCTTTCTTT
. TRBJ2-3 TRBV2 . CASSEPDTQYF TGTGCCAGCAGTGAACCGGATACGCAGTATTTT
. TRBJ2-6 TRBV27 TRBD2 CAVAREVSGANVLTF TGTGCCGTCGCTCGGGAGGTATCTGGGGCCAACGTCCTGACTTTC
. TRBJ2-1 TRBV4-1 . CASSQDRGRGEQFF TGCGCCAGCAGCCAAGACCGTGGGAGAGGCGAGCAGTTCTTC
. TRBJ2-5 TRBV30 . CAWSKLSDQETQYF TGTGCCTGGAGTAAATTAAGCGACCAAGAGACCCAGTACTTC
. TRBJ2-5 TRBV7-2 TRBD2 CASRFSSGGAWETQYF TGTGCCAGCAGATTTTCTAGCGGGGGGGCCTGGGAGACCCAGTACTTC
. TRBJ1-3 TRBV6-5 . CASRTGQGNTIYF TGTGCCAGCAGGACCGGACAAGGAAACACCATATATTTT
. TRBJ2-5 TRBV9 . CASSVAPQETQYF TGTGCCAGCAGCGTAGCTCCCCAAGAGACCCAGTACTTC
. TRBJ2-7 TRBV4-3 TRBD2 CASSQDVGLAGPEQYF TGCGCCAGCAGCCAAGATGTGGGACTAGCGGGGCCTGAGCAGTACTTC
. TRBJ2-7 TRBV29-1 . CSVSIPPGLTYEQYF TGCAGCGTTAGTATACCACCGGGACTGACCTACGAGCAGTACTTC
few TRBJ1-2 TRBV5-4 . CASSLGPTQDIYF TGTGCCAGCAGCTTGGGGCCCACGCAGGACATTTACTTC
once TRBJ2-5 TRBV5-1 TRBD2 CASRPTAGQETQYF TGCGCCAGCAGGCCGACAGCGGGGCAAGAGACCCAGTACTTC
. TRBJ2-6 TRBV18 TRBD1 CASSSQGAAGANVLTF TGTGCCAGCTCGTCACAGGGGGCGGCTGGGGCCAACGTCCTGACTTTC
. TRBJ2-3 TRBV7-6 TRBD2 CASSYYSGSTDTQYF TGTGCCAGCAGCTACTATAGCGGGAGCACAGATACGCAGTATTTT
. TRBJ1-2 TRBV7-9 . CASSLGANYGYTF TGTGCCAGCAGCTTAGGGGCCAACTATGGCTACACCTTC
. TRBJ2-1 TRBV28 . CATIERSRSEQFF TGTGCCACCATAGAGAGGAGTAGAAGTGAGCAGTTCTTC
. TRBJ1-1 TRBV21-1 . CASRVARNTEAFF TGTGCCAGCAGGGTCGCCAGGAACACTGAAGCTTTCTTT
. TRBJ2-7 TRBV7-9 . CASSLVMFDISYEQYF TGTGCCAGCAGCTTAGTAATGTTTGACATCTCCTACGAGCAGTACTTC
. TRBJ2-7 TRBV28 . CASRPGHLYEQYF TGTGCCAGCAGACCGGGACACTTGTACGAGCAGTACTTC
. TRBJ1-4 TRBV27 TRBD1 CASSLYIGTGVEKLFF TGTGCCAGCAGTTTATATATCGGGACAGGGGTAGAAAAACTGTTTTTT
. TRBJ1-2 TRBV4-3 . CASSQEATNYGYTF TGCGCCAGCAGCCAAGAGGCCACTAACTATGGCTACACCTTC
. TRBJ2-7 TRBV30 TRBD1 CAWSVQGLGQGWGNYEQYF TGTGCCTGGAGTGTACAAGGGCTCGGACAGGGATGGGGAAACTACGAGCAGTACTTC
. TRBJ2-3 TRBV28 . CASSATLGTDTQYF TGTGCCAGCAGCGCTACCTTGGGCACAGATACGCAGTATTTT
. TRBJ2-7 TRBV5-7 . CASSPVDCSSANF TGTGCCAGCAGCCCGGTTGACTGCTCTTCGGCTAACTTC
. TRBJ1-2 TRBV30 . CAWSLISRGIYGYTF TGTGCCTGGAGCCTTATATCGCGGGGGATCTATGGCTACACCTTC
. TRBJ1-2 TRBV6-5 . CASYNRSRGYTF TGTGCCAGTTATAATCGGTCGCGGGGCTACACCTTC
. TRBJ2-3 TRBV6-5 TRBD1 CASRRQGWWDTQYF TGTGCCAGCAGACGACAGGGGTGGTGGGATACGCAGTATTTT
. TRBJ2-7 TRBV23-1 . CASSPSRAYYEQYF TGCGCCAGCAGTCCTTCGAGGGCCTACTACGAGCAGTACTTC